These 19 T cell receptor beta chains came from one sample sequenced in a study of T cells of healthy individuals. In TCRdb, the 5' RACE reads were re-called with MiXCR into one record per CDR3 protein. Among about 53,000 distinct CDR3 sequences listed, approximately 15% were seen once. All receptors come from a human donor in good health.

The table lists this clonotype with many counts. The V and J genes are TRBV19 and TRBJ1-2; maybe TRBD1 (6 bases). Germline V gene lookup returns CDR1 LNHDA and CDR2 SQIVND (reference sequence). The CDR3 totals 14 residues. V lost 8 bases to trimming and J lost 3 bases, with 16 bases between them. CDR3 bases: TGTGCCAGTCTTAAGGGGGAAGGGCACTATGGCTACACCTTC. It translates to CASLKGEGHYGYTF.

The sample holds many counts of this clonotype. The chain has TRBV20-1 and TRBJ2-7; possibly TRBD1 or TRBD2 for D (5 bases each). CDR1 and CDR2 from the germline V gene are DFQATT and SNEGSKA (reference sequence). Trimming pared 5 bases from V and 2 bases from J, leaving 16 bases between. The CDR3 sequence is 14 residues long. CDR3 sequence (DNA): TGCAGTGCTCAACCGGGACCCTCCCCCTACGAGCAGTACTTC. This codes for CSAQPGPSPYEQYF.

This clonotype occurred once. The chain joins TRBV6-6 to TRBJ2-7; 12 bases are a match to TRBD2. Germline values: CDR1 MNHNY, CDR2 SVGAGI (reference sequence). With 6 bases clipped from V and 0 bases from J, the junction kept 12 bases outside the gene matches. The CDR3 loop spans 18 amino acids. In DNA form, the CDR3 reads TGTGCCAGCAGCCCCTGGACTAGCGGGGCGTCCTTCTCCTACGAGCAGTACTTC. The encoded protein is CASSPWTSGASFSYEQYF.

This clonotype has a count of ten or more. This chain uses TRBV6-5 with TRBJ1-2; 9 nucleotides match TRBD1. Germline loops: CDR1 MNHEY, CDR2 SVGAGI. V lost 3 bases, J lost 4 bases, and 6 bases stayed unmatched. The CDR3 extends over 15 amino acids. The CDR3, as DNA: TGTGCCAGCAGTTATACCGGGACAGGGATCTATGGCTACACCTTC. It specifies CASSYTGTGIYGYTF.

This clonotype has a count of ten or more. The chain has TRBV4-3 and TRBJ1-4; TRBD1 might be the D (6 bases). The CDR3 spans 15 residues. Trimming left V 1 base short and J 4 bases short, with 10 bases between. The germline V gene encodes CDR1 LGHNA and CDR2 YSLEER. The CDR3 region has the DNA TGCGCCAGCAGCCAAGGAGGACAGAGTAATGAAAAACTGTTTTTT. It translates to CASSQGGQSNEKLFF.

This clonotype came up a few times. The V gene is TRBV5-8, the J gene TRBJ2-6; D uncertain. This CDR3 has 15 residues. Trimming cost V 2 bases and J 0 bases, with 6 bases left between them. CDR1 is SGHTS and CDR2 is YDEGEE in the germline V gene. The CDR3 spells CASSFDISGANVLTF. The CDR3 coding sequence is TGTGCCAGCAGCTTCGACATCTCTGGGGCCAACGTCCTGACTTTC.

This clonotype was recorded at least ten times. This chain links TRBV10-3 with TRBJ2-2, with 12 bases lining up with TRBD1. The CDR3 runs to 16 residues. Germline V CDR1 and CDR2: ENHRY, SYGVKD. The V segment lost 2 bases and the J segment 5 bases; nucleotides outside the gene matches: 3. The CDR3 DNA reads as TGTGCCATCAGTGAGCCGGGACAGGGGGCTACCGGGGAGCTGTTTTTT. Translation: CAISEPGQGATGELFF.

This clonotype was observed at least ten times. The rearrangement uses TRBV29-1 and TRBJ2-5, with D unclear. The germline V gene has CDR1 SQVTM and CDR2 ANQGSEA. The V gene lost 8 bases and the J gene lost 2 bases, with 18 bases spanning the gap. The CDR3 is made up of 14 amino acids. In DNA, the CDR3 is TGCAGCTCGAAGGGTGGTGGTGGACAAGAGACCCAGTACTTC. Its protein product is CSSKGGGGQETQYF.

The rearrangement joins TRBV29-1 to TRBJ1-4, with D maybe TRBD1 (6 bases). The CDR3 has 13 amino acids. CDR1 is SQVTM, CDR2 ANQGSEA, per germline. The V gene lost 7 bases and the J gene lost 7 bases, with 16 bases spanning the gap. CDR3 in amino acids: CSANGGASEKLFF. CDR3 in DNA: TGCAGCGCGAATGGGGGGGCCAGTGAAAAACTGTTTTTT. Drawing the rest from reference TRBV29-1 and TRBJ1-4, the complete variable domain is SAVISQKPSRDICQRGTSLTIQCQVDSQVTMMFWYRQQPGQSLTLIATANQGSEATYESGFVIDKFPISRPNLTFSTLTVSNMSPEDSSIYLCSANGGASEKLFFGSGTQLSVL.

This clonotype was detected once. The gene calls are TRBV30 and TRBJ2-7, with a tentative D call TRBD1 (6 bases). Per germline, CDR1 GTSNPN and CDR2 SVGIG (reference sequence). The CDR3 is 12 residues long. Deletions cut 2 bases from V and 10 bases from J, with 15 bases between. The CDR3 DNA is TGTGCCTGGAGTCCCGGGACAAGTTTCCAGTACTTC. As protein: CAWSPGTSFQYF.

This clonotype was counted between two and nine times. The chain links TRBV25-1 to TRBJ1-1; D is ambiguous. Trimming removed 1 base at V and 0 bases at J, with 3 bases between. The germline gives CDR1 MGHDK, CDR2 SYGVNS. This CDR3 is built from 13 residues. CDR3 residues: CASSELMNTEAFF. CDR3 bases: TGTGCCAGCAGTGAATTGATGAACACTGAAGCTTTCTTT.

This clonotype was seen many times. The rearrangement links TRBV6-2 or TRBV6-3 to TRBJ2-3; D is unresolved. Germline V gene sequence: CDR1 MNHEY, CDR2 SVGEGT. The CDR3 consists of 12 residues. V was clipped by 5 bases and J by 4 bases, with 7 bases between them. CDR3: CASSVESDTQYF. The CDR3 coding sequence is TGTGCCAGCAGTGTGGAATCAGATACGCAGTATTTT.

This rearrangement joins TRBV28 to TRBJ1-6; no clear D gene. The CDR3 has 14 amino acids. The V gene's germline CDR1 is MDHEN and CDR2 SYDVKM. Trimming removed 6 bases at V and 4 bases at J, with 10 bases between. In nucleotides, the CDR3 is TGTGCCAGCAGACCCTATGAATATAATTCACCCCTCCACTTT. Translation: CASRPYEYNSPLHF. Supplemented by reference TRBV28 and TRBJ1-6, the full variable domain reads DVKVTQSSRYLVKRTGEKVFLECVQDMDHENMFWYRQDPGLGLRLIYFSYDVKMKEKGDIPEGYSVSREKKERFSLILESASTNQTSMYLCASRPYEYNSPLHFGNGTRLTVT.

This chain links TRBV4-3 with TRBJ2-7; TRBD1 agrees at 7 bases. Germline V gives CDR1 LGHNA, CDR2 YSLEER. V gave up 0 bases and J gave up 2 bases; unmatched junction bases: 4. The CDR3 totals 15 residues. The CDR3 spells CASSQEGGSPYEQYF. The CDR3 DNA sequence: TGCGCCAGCAGCCAAGAAGGGGGCTCCCCCTACGAGCAGTACTTC.

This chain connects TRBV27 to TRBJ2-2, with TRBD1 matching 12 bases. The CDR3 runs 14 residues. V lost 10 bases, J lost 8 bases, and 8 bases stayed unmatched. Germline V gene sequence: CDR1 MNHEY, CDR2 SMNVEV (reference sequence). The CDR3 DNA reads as TGTGCCATCAAGGGACAGGGGGCGAGTGGGGAGCTGTTTTTT. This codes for CAIKGQGASGELFF.

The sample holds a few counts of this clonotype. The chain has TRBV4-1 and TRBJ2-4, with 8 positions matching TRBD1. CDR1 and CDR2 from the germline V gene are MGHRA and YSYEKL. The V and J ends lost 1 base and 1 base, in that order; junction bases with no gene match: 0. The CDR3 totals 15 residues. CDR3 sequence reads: CASSQGDRAKNIQYF. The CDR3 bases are TGCGCCAGCAGCCAAGGGGACAGGGCCAAAAACATTCAGTACTTC.

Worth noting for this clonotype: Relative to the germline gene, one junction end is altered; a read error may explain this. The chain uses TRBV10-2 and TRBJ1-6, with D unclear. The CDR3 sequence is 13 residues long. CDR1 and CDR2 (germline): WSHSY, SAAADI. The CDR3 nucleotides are TGCGCCAGCGGTGAGTCGGTAAATTCACCCCTCCACTTT. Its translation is CASGESVNSPLHF.

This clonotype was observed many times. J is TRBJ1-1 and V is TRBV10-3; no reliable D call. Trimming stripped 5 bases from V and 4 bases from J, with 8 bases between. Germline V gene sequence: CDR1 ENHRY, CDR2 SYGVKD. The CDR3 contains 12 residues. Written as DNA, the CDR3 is TGTGCCATCAGTAACCAGGTCACTGAAGCTTTCTTT. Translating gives CAISNQVTEAFF.

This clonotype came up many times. The CDR3 is CASSPGQDYSPLHF. The CDR3 region has the DNA TGCGCCAGCAGCCCGGGACAGGATTATTCACCCCTCCACTTT. The V gene is TRBV5-1, the J gene TRBJ1-6; 8 bases align to TRBD1. Trimming cost V 4 bases and J 8 bases; bases outside gene matches: 5. The CDR3 consists of 14 residues. CDR1 is SGHRS, CDR2 YFSETQ, per germline.